This T cell receptor (beta chain) originates from a study of blood T cell repertoires in COVID-19 (TCRdb year 2020). Study-level background: Collaborator samples came from the United States, Italy and Spain and covered acute and convalescent phases of COVID-19. The material from the prospective study consisted of cDNA or gDNA derived from T cells, B-cell-depleted T cells, or PBMCs. Subjects who had been exposed to COVID-19, were actively infected with it, or had recovered from it provided the deeply sampled blood TCRbeta repertoires that made up the dataset. A freely available public database, intended as a resource for researchers studying the immune response to SARS-CoV-2, is where the repertoires were released. The samples were drawn from two sources: the first 160 participants of the ongoing ImmuneRACE study, and over 1,000 subjects contributed by 6 global collaborators. The sample metadata nearly always contained a de-identified subject ID, COVID-19 status, age in years and sex. Where available, HLA class I and class II types were taken from metadata supplied by the sample provider and were not determined by assay-based typing.

Enrolling through a virtual design, the prospective study's participants ranged in age from about 18 to 89 years and lived across roughly 23 United States geographic areas. In the prospective study, cohorts were assigned on the basis of participant-reported clinical history obtained from a screening survey and a study questionnaire. A participant counted as exposed if, within 2 weeks of entering the study, that participant had been in contact with someone who had a PCR-confirmed or clinician-diagnosed COVID-19 case. In the prospective study, whole blood, serum and a nasopharyngeal or oropharyngeal swab were collected from each participant by mobile phlebotomists. Over a roughly two-month period, participants in the prospective study had the option of providing additional blood draws and questionnaires. Prospective study blood samples were shipped either frozen or at room temperature before DNA extraction.

This clone has only one observation. Its antigen has not been determined. Within one base of it there is no much larger clone, and no base qualities were kept. TCRbeta CDR3 regions were amplified from genomic DNA by means of the immunoSEQ Assay, a bias-controlled multiplex PCR. As for the original processing: Within the assay, amplification of reference gene primers was used to estimate how many nucleated cells each sample contained. To quantify the absolute abundance of each unique TCRbeta CDR3 rearrangement, sequence reads were collapsed and filtered. Productive Simpson clonality was computed per sample as the square root of Simpson's diversity index over productive rearrangements. TCRdb provides this immuneACCESS table in a form limited to in-frame rearrangements. Some clones are lacking; in checked studies, under half of them reflect an unresolved V gene, and why the rest are absent is not known. From that table come the V and J calls and clone size; the DNA was used to work out D and trimming. In all, the sample holds 250,000 to 300,000 clones, and roughly four fifths of those were seen once. Clones ranked in the top ten supply approximately 5% of the sample.

Beyond this particular receptor, the publication reports: How much clinical and demographic metadata was included differed by source and by participant, and the metadata was provided uncurated.

Trimming removed 4 bases from V and 2 bases from J, leaving 12 bases between the germline ends. According to the germline V gene, CDR1 reads KGHSH and CDR2 reads LQKENI. Counted from cysteine to phenylalanine, this CDR3 has 15 amino acids. Only the CDR3 portion is preserved as DNA: 45 bases, with reading frame beginning at the first base. The sample was PBMCs or T cells enriched from blood (not recorded which). This sequence originates from a man aged 40-49 years who had been exposed to COVID-19. This chain is built from TRBV18 and TRBJ1-5; a tentative D match to TRBD1 spans 5 bases. The CDR3 sequence is CASSRRQSGNQPQHF. The DNA sequence follows: TGTGCCAGCTCACGACGACAGTCGGGCAATCAGCCCCAGCATTTT.